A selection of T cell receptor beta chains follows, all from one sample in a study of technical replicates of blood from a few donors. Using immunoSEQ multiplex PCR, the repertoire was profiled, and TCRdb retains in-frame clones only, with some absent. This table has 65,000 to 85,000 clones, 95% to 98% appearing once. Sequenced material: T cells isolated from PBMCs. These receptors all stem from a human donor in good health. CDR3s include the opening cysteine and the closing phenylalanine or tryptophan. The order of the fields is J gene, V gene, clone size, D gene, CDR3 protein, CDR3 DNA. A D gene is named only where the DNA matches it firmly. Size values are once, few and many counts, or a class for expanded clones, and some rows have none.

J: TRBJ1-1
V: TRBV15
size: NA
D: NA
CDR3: CATSEDMNTEAFF
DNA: TGTGCCACCAGCGAGGATATGAACACTGAAGCTTTCTTT

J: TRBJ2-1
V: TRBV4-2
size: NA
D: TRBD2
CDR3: CASSRIGLAGGPRDNEQFF
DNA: TGTGCCAGCAGCCGTATCGGTCTAGCGGGAGGGCCTCGGGACAATGAGCAGTTCTTC

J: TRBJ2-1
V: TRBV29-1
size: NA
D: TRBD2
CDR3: CSVTGTSGINEQFF
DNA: TGCAGCGTTACCGGGACTAGCGGAATCAATGAGCAGTTCTTC

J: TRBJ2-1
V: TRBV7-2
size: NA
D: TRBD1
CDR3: CASSLVPQGPYNEQFF
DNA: TGTGCCAGCAGCTTAGTCCCACAGGGGCCGTACAATGAGCAGTTCTTC

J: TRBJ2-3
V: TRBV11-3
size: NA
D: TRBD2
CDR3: CASSLATSPDTQYF
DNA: TGTGCCAGCAGCTTGGCGACTAGCCCCGATACGCAGTATTTT

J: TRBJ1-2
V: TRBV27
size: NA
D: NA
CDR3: CASSWTVGYGYTF
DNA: TGTGCCAGCTCCTGGACAGTAGGCTATGGCTACACCTTC

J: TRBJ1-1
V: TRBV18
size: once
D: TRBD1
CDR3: CASSKETGTVHEAFF
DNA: TGTGCCAGCTCCAAGGAGACCGGGACAGTTCATGAAGCTTTCTTT

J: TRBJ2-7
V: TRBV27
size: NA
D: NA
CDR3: CASSFQGPYEQYF
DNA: TGTGCCAGCAGTTTCCAGGGTCCCTACGAGCAGTACTTC

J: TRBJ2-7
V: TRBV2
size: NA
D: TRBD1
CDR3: CASSSTGGRITEQYF
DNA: TGTGCCAGCAGTTCTACAGGGGGCAGAATTACTGAGCAGTACTTC

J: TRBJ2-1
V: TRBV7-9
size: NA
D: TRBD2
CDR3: CASSLARASGNNEQFF
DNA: TGTGCCAGCAGCTTAGCGAGGGCTAGCGGTAACAATGAGCAGTTCTTC

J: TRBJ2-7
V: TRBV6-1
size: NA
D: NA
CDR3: CASSGTGTYEQYF
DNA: TGTGCCAGCAGTGGTACTGGTACCTACGAGCAGTACTTC

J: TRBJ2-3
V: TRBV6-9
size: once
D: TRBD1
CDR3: CASSYARDRGFTDTQYF
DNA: TGTGCCAGCAGTTATGCGCGGGACAGGGGATTCACAGATACGCAGTATTTT

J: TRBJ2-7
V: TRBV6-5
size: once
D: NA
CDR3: CASESSSYEQYF
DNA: TGTGCCAGCGAGAGTTCGTCCTACGAGCAGTACTTC